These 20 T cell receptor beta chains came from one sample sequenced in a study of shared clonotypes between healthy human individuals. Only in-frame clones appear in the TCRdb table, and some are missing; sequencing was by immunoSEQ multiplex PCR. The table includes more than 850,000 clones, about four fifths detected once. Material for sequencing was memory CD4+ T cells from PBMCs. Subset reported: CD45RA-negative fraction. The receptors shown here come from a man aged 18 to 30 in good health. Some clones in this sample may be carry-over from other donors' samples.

CDR3 sequence reads: CASSLGGLSDTQYF. The CDR3 bases are TGCGCCAGCAGCTTGGGCGGACTCTCAGATACGCAGTATTTT. The chain recombines TRBV5-1 with TRBJ2-3, with D possibly matching TRBD2 (5 bases). Trimming left V 0 bases short and J 4 bases short, with 9 bases between. CDR1 and CDR2 (germline): SGHRS, YFSETQ. There are 14 residues in the CDR3. The full variable domain, its missing parts supplied by reference TRBV5-1 and TRBJ2-3, is KAGVTQTPRYLIKTRGQQVTLSCSPISGHRSVSWYQQTPGQGLQFLFEYFSETQRNKGNFPGRFSGRQFSNSRSEMNVSTLELGDSALYLCASSLGGLSDTQYFGPGTRLTVL.

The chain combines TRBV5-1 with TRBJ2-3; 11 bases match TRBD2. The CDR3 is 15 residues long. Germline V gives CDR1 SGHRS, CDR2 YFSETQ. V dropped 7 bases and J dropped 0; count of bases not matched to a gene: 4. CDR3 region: CASGTSGDSTDTQYF. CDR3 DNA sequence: TGCGCCAGCGGGACTAGCGGAGATAGCACAGATACGCAGTATTTT. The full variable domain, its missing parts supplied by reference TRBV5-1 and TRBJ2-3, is KAGVTQTPRYLIKTRGQQVTLSCSPISGHRSVSWYQQTPGQGLQFLFEYFSETQRNKGNFPGRFSGRQFSNSRSEMNVSTLELGDSALYLCASGTSGDSTDTQYFGPGTRLTVL.

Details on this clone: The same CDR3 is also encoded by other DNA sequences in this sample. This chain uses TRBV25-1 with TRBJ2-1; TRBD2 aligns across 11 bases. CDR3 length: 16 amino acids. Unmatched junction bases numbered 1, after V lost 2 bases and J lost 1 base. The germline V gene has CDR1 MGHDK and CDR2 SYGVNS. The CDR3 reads CASSETSGGSYNEQFF. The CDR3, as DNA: TGTGCCAGCAGTGAAACTAGCGGGGGATCCTACAATGAGCAGTTCTTC.

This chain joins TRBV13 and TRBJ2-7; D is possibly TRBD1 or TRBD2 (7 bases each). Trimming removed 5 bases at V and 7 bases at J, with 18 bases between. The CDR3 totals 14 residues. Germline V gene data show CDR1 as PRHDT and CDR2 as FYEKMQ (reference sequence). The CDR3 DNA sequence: TGTGCCAGCAGCATCACCAGGGGGGGCACGGAGCAGTACTTC. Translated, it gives CASSITRGGTEQYF.

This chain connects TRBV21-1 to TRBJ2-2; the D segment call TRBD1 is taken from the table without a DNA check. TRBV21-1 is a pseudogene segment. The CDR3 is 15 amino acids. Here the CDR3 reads CASSKRQGKTGELFF. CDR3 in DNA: TGTGCCAGCAGCAAGCGACAGGGGAAGACCGGGGAGCTGTTTTTT.

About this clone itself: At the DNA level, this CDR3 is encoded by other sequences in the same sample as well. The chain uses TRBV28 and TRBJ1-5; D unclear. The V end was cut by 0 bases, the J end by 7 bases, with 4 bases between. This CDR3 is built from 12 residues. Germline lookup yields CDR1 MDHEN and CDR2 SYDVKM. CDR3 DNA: TGTGCCAGCAGTTTATGGAACCAGCCCCAGCATTTT. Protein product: CASSLWNQPQHF.

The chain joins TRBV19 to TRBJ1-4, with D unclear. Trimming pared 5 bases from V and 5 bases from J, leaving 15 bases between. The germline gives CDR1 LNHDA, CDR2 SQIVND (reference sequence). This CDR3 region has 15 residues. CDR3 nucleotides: TGTGCCAGTAGTGAGTGGACGCAACCGAATGAAAAACTGTTTTTT. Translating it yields CASSEWTQPNEKLFF.

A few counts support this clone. In DNA, the CDR3 is TGTGCCAGCAGCCAACAAGCGGGACCCTACGAGCAGTACTTC. Amino acids: CASSQQAGPYEQYF. The chain links TRBV4-2 to TRBJ2-7; 7 bases are shared with TRBD2. Unmatched junction bases numbered 3, after V lost 2 bases and J lost 2 bases. Germline V gene data show CDR1 as LGHNA and CDR2 as YNFKEQ. The CDR3 length is 14 residues.

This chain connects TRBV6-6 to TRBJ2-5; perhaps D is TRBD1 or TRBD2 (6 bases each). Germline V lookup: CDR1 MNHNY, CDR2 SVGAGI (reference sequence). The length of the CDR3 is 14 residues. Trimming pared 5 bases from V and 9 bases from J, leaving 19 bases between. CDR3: CASSPRLEGVAQYF. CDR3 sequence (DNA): TGTGCCAGCAGTCCGCGACTAGAGGGGGTGGCCCAGTACTTC.

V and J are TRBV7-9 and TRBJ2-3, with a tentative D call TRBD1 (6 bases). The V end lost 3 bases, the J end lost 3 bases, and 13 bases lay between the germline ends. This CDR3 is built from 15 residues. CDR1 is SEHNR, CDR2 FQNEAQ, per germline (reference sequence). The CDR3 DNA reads TGTGCCAGCAGCTTTCAGGGGCTCGCGACAGATACGCAGTATTTT. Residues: CASSFQGLATDTQYF.

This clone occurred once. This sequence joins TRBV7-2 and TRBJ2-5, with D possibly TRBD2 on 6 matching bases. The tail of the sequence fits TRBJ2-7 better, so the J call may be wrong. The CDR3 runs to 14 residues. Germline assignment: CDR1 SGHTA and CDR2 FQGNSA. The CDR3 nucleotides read TGTGCCAGCACCCGGGGACTGAGCTCCTACGAGCAGTACTTC. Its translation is CASTRGLSSYEQYF.

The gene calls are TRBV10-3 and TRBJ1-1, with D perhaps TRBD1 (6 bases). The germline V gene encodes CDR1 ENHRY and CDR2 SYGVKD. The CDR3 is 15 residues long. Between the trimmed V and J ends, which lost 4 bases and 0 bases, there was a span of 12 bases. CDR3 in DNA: TGTGCCATCAGTGGGACAGCCCTAATGAACACTGAAGCTTTCTTT. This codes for CAISGTALMNTEAFF.

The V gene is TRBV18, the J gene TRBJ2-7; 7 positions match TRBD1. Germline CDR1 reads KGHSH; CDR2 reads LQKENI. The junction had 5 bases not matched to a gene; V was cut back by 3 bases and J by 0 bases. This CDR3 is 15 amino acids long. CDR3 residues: CASSPTGQPSYEQYF. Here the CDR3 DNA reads TGTGCCAGCTCACCGACAGGGCAACCCTCCTACGAGCAGTACTTC.

For the CDR3, the DNA is TGTGCCAGCAGTTTATCGAGAGGGTGGGGCACCGGGGAGCTGTTTTTT. It is translated as CASSLSRGWGTGELFF. The chain couples TRBV27 to TRBJ2-2, with D maybe TRBD2 (5 bases). Germline CDR1 is MNHEY and CDR2 is SMNVEV (reference sequence). The V gene lost 0 bases and the J gene lost 4 bases, with 12 bases spanning the gap. The CDR3 spans 16 residues.

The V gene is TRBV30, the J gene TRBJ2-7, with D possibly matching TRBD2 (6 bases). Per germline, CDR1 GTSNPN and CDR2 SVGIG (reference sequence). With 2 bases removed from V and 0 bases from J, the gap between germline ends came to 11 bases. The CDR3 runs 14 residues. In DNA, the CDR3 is TGTGCCTGGAGTAAGGTGGACTACTCCTACGAGCAGTACTTC. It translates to CAWSKVDYSYEQYF. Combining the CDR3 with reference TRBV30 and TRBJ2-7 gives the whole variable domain SQTIHQWPATLVQPVGSPLSLECTVEGTSNPNLYWYRQAAGRGLQLLFYSVGIGQISSEVPQNLSASRPQDRQFILSSKKLLLSDSGFYLCAWSKVDYSYEQYFGPGTRLTVT.

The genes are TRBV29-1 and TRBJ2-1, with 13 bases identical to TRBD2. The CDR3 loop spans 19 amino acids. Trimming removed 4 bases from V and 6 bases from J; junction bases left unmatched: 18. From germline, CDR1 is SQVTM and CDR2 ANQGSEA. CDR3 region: CSVGRSGTSGILAPNEQFF. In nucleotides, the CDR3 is TGCAGCGTTGGGCGCTCCGGGACTAGCGGGATTTTAGCCCCCAATGAGCAGTTCTTC.

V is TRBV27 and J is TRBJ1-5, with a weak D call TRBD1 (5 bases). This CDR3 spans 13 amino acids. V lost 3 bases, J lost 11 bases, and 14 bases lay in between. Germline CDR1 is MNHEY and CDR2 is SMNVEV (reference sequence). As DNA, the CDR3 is TGTGCCAGCAGTTTTTTGGGGGGAAGGACCCAGCATTTT. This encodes CASSFLGGRTQHF.

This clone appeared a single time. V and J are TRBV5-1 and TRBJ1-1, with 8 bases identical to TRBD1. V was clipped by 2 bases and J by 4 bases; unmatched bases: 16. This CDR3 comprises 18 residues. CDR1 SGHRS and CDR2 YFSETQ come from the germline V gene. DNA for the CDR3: TGCGCCAGCAGCTTAACCCGGTACGGACAGGGTATTTTCACTGAAGCTTTCTTT. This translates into CASSLTRYGQGIFTEAFF.

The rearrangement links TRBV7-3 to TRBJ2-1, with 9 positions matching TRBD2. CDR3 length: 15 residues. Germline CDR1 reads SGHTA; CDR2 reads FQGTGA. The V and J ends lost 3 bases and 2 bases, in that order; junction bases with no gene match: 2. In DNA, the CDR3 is TGTGCCAGCAGCTTTAGCGGGGGCACCTACAATGAGCAGTTCTTC. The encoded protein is CASSFSGGTYNEQFF.

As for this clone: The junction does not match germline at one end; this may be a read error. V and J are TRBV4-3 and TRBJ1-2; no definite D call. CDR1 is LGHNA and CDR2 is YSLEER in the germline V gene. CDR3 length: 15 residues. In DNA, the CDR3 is TGCGCCAGCAGCCACGATCAGAGCTTTAACTATGGCTATACCTTC. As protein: CASSHDQSFNYGYTF.